This entry is about one T cell receptor beta chain. This CDR3 spans 14 amino acids. From germline, CDR1 is LNHDA and CDR2 SQIVND (reference sequence). The junction had 7 bases not matched to a gene; V was cut back by 5 bases and J by 10 bases. The data originate from a study of PD-1 blockade in classical Hodgkin lymphoma. Time point defined: cycle 4 day 1 (C4D1), after 6 weeks of nivolumab. There was relapse after autologous stem cell transplantation in every patient, and there was variation in brentuximab vedotin exposure. Sequenced by immunoSEQ multiplex PCR; TCRdb stores in-frame clones only, minus some. Counted here are about 44,000 clones, around two thirds occurring once; the ten biggest clones make up 3% to 4%.

The TCR originated in a human donor with classical Hodgkin lymphoma. Sample: peripheral blood mononuclear cells (PBMCs), taken before the fourth cycle of nivolumab. V usage is TRBV19 and J usage is TRBJ2-6; 8 bases align to TRBD1. CDR3 sequence: CASSLTGAPNVLTF. The CDR3 region has the DNA TGTGCCAGTAGTCTGACAGGGGCCCCAAACGTCCTGACTTTC.